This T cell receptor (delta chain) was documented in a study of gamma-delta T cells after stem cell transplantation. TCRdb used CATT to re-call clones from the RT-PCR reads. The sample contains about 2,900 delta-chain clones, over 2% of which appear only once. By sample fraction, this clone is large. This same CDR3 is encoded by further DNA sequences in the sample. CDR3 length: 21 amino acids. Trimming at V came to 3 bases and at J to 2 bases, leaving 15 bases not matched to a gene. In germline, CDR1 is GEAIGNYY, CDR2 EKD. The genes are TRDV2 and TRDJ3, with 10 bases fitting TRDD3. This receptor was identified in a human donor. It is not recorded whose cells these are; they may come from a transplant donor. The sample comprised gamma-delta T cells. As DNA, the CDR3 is TGTGCCTGTGACTCCGTAGAGGGGGATACGCGACCCACCTGGGACACCCGACAGATGTTTTTC. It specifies CACDSVEGDTRPTWDTRQMFF.